This T cell receptor beta chain was identified during a study of shared clonotypes between healthy human individuals. V dropped 1 base and J dropped 2; count of bases not matched to a gene: 5. Germline V gene sequence: CDR1 LGHNA, CDR2 YSLEER. This CDR3 is built from 16 residues. The data were produced by immunoSEQ multiplex PCR, yet TCRdb's version contains in-frame clones alone and is incomplete. Of under 1,900,000 clones listed, 97% to 99% are singletons. The rearrangement links TRBV4-3 to TRBJ2-7, with 10 bases lining up with TRBD1. Sequenced: naive CD4+ T cells sorted from blood. Subset defined: CD45RA+ positively selected. The source of this sequence is a man under 40 in good health. The CDR3 loop reads CASSQVATGGAYEQYF. CDR3 bases: TGCGCCAGCAGCCAAGTGGCGACAGGGGGCGCCTACGAGCAGTACTTC.